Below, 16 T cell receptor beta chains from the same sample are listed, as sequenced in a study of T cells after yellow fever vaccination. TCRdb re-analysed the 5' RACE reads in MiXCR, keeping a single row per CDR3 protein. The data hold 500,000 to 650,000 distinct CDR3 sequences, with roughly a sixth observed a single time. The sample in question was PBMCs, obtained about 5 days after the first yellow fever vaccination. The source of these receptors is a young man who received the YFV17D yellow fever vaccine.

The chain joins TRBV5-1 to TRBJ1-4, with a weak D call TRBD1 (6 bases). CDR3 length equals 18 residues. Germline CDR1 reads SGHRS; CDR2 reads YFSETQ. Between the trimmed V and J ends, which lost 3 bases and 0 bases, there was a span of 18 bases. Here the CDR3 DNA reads TGCGCCAGCAGCTGGGCTCCCAGGGGCCTAGCAACTAATGAAAAACTGTTTTTT. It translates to CASSWAPRGLATNEKLFF.

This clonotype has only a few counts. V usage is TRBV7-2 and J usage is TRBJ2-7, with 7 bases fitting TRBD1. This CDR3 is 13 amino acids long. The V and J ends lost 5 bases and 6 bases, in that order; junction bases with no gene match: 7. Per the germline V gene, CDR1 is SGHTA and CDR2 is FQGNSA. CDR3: CASSLDRETEQYV. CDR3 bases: TGTGCCAGCAGCCTAGACAGGGAAACCGAGCAGTACGTC.

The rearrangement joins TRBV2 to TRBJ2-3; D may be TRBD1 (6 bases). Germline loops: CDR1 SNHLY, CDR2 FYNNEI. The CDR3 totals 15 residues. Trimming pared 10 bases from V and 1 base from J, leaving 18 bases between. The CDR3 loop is CATTQGPRGTDTQYF. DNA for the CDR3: TGTGCCACCACACAGGGCCCCCGGGGCACAGATACGCAGTATTTT.

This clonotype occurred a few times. In DNA, the CDR3 is TGTGCCAGCAGCCCGGACAGGGGTTTCGGCATTCAGTACTTC. Its translation: CASSPDRGFGIQYF. The gene calls are TRBV7-2 and TRBJ2-4, with 9 bases fitting TRBD1. V lost 5 bases, J lost 9 bases, and 8 bases stayed unmatched. CDR1 is SGHTA and CDR2 is FQGNSA in the germline V gene. The CDR3 covers 14 residues.

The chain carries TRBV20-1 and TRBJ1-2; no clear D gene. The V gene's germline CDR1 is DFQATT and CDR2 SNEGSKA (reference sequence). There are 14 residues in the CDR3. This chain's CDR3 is CSSTPYSSNYGYTF. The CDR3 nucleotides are TGCAGCTCGACTCCGTACAGCTCTAACTATGGCTACACCTTC.

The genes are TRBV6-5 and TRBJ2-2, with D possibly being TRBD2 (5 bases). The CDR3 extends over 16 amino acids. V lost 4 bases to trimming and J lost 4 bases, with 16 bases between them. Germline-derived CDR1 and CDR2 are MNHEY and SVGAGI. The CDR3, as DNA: TGTGCCAGCAGTTCTTTAATCCCGACTATCACCGGGGAGCTGTTTTTT. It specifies CASSSLIPTITGELFF.

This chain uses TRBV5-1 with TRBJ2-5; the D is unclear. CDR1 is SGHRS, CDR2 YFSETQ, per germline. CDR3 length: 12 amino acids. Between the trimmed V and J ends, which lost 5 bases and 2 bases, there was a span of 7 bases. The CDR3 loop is CASRDLQETQYF. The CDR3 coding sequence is TGCGCCAGCAGGGACCTACAAGAGACCCAGTACTTC.

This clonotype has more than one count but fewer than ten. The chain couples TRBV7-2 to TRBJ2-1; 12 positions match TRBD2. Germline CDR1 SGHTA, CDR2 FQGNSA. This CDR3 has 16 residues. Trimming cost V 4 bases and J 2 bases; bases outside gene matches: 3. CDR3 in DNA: TGTGCCAGCAGCTCAAGGACTAGCGGGACCTACAATGAGCAGTTCTTC. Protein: CASSSRTSGTYNEQFF.

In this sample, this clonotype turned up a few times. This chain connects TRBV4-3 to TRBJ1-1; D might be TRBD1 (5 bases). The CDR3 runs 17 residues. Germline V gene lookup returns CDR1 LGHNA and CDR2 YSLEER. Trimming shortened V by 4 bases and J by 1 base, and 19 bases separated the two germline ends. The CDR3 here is CASSRRGDGLPNTEAFF. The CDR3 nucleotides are TGCGCCAGCAGCCGGCGGGGGGACGGCCTTCCGAACACTGAAGCTTTCTTT.

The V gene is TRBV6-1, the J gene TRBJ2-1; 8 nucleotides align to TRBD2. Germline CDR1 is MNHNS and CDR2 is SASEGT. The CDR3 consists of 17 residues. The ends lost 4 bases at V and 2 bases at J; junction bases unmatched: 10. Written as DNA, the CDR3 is TGTGCCAGCAGTGGGAGCCCCACTAGCGGAACCTACAATGAGCAGTTCTTC. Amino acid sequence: CASSGSPTSGTYNEQFF.

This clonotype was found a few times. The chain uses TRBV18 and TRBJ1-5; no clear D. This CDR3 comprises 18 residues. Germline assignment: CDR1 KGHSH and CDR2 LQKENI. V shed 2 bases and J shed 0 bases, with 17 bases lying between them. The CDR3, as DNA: TGTGCCAGCTCACCAGAAAGGCCCCCGCTTCGTAGCAATCAGCCCCAGCATTTT. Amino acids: CASSPERPPLRSNQPQHF.

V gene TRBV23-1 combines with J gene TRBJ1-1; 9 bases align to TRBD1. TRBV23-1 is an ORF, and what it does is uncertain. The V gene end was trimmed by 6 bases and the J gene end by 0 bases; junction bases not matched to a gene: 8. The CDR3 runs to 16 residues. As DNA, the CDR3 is TGCGCCAGCAGCCCACAGGGGGCTCTTATGAACACTGAAGCTTTCTTT. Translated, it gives CASSPQGALMNTEAFF.

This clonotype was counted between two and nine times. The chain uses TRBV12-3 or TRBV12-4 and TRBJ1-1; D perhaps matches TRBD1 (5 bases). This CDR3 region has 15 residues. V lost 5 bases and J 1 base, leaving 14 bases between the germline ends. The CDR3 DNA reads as TGTGCCAGCAGTCCACGAGGGGCCCAGAACACTGAAGCTTTCTTT. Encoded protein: CASSPRGAQNTEAFF.

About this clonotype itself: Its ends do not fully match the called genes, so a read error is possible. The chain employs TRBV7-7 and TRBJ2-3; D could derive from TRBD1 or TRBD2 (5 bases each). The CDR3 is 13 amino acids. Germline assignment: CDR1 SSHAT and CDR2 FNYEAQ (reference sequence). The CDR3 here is CASSPTSEGTQYF. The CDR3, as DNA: TGTGCTAGCAGCCCCACCAGCGAGGGGACGCAGTATTTT.

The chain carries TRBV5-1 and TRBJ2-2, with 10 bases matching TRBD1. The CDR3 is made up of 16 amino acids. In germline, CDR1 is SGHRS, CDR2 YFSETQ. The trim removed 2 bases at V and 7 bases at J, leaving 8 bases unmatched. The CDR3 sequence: CASSFGTGVLGGELFF. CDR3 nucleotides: TGCGCCAGCAGCTTCGGGACAGGGGTTCTAGGCGGGGAGCTGTTTTTT.

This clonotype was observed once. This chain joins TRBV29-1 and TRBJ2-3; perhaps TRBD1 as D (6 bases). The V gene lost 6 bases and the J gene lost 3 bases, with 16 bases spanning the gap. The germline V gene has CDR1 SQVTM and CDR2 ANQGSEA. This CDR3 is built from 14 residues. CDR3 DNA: TGCAGCGTCTCCGTGACAGGTGGGACAGATACGCAGTATTTT. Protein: CSVSVTGGTDTQYF.